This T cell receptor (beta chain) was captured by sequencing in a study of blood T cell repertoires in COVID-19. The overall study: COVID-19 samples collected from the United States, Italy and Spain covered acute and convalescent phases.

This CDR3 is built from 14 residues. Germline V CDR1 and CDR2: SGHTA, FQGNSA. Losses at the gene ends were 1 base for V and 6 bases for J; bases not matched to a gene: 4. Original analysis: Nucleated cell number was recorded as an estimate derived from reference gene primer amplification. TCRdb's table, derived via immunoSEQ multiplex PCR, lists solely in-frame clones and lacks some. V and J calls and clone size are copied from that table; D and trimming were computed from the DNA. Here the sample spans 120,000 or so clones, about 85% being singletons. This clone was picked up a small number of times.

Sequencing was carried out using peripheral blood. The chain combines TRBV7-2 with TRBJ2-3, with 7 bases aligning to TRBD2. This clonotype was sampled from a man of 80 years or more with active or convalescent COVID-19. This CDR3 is CASSLGGRSDTQYF. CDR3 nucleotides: TGTGCCAGCAGCTTAGGCGGGAGAAGTGATACGCAGTATTTT. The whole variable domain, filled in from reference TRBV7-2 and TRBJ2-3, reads GAGVSQSPSNKVTEKGKDVELRCDPISGHTALYWYRQSLGQGLEFLIYFQGNSAPDKSGLPSDRFSAERTGGSVSTLTIQRTQQEDSAVYLCASSLGGRSDTQYFGPGTRLTVL.